This is a list of T cell receptor beta chains from one sample in a study of T cells in Graves' hyperthyroidism and ophthalmopathy. A single record per CDR3 protein comes from TCRdb applying MiXCR to the multiplex PCR reads. In the table there are hundreds of thousands of distinct CDR3 sequences, 22% of which are singletons. The sample taken for sequencing was blood. The receptor source for this set is a man aged 30-40 years with Graves' ophthalmopathy. The CDR3 runs from the conserved cysteine through the conserved F or W. Fields, in order: CDR3 DNA, CDR3 protein, D gene, clone size, V gene, J gene. D genes are given only for firm matches. Expanded clones are given a class, and other clones once, few, many or no size at all.

CDR3nt: TGTGCCAGCAGCCTGACTAGTATTGCCTACGAGCAGTACTTC
CDR3aa: CASSLTSIAYEQYF
d_gene: .
abundance: few
v_gene: TRBV11-2
j_gene: TRBJ2-7

CDR3nt: TGTGCCAGCAGTCCTCTTTCAGGGACACTAGGCTCAGGAGACTATGGCTACACCTTC
CDR3aa: CASSPLSGTLGSGDYGYTF
d_gene: .
abundance: many
v_gene: TRBV28
j_gene: TRBJ1-2

CDR3nt: TGTGCCAGCTCACCGGACAGGGATTATGACTACACCTTC
CDR3aa: CASSPDRDYDYTF
d_gene: TRBD1
abundance: few
v_gene: TRBV18
j_gene: TRBJ1-2

CDR3nt: TGTGCCAGCAGCCCCGGGGGGTCGCATCAGCCCCAGCATTTT
CDR3aa: CASSPGGSHQPQHF
d_gene: .
abundance: .
v_gene: TRBV14
j_gene: TRBJ1-5

CDR3nt: TGCGCCAGCAGCCAAGGGGGACAGGCCTCTAGGAATGAGCAGTTCTTC
CDR3aa: CASSQGGQASRNEQFF
d_gene: TRBD1
abundance: .
v_gene: TRBV4-1
j_gene: TRBJ2-1

CDR3nt: TGCAGCGTTGTGGGCGATAGCACAGATACGCAGTATTTT
CDR3aa: CSVVGDSTDTQYF
d_gene: .
abundance: .
v_gene: TRBV29-1
j_gene: TRBJ2-3

CDR3nt: TGTGCCAGCATCCTAGACAGGAGAGACCGCCCGAACACCGGGGAGCTGTTTTTT
CDR3aa: CASILDRRDRPNTGELFF
d_gene: .
abundance: .
v_gene: TRBV2
j_gene: TRBJ2-2

CDR3nt: TGTGCCAGCAACCGGAGGGGGGCTGACTTAGCCAAAAACATTCAGTACTTC
CDR3aa: CASNRRGADLAKNIQYF
d_gene: .
abundance: .
v_gene: TRBV12-3/TRBV12-4
j_gene: TRBJ2-4

CDR3nt: TGTGCCAGCAGCGGCCAGAAAAATAATTCACCCCTCCACTTT
CDR3aa: CASSGQKNNSPLHF
d_gene: .
abundance: many
v_gene: TRBV11-2
j_gene: TRBJ1-6

CDR3nt: TGCGCCAGCAGCCAAGAACGGGGCGGCCCCCCCTACGAGCAGTACTTC
CDR3aa: CASSQERGGPPYEQYF
d_gene: .
abundance: .
v_gene: TRBV4-1
j_gene: TRBJ2-7

CDR3nt: TGTGCCAGCAGTTACAGGACAGGGGTTCAGCCCCAGCATTTT
CDR3aa: CASSYRTGVQPQHF
d_gene: TRBD1
abundance: few
v_gene: TRBV6-6
j_gene: TRBJ1-5

CDR3nt: TGCAGAAGGAGGGATATAAGCACAGATACGCAGTATTTT
CDR3aa: CRRRDISTDTQYF
d_gene: .
abundance: many
v_gene: TRBV20-1
j_gene: TRBJ2-3

CDR3nt: TGTGCCTGGACAAGAGGGGTCCGGAGCACTGAAGCTTTCTTT
CDR3aa: CAWTRGVRSTEAFF
d_gene: .
abundance: many
v_gene: TRBV30
j_gene: TRBJ1-1

CDR3nt: TGCAGTGCTAGAGACGGACAGGGTTACTACAATGAGCAGTTCTTC
CDR3aa: CSARDGQGYYNEQFF
d_gene: TRBD1
abundance: few
v_gene: TRBV20-1
j_gene: TRBJ2-1

CDR3nt: TGTGCCATCAGTGAGTCCGGGAGGGGCTACAATGAGCAGTTCTTC
CDR3aa: CAISESGRGYNEQFF
d_gene: TRBD2
abundance: .
v_gene: TRBV10-3
j_gene: TRBJ2-1

CDR3nt: TGTGCCAGCAGTTTAAGCGGGGCTCGCTTTTCACCCCTCCACTTT
CDR3aa: CASSLSGARFSPLHF
d_gene: .
abundance: .
v_gene: TRBV27
j_gene: TRBJ1-6

CDR3nt: TGTGCCAGCAGTTTATCCTCAGGGAGTTCTGAAGCTTTCTTT
CDR3aa: CASSLSSGSSEAFF
d_gene: .
abundance: .
v_gene: TRBV27
j_gene: TRBJ1-1

CDR3nt: TGCGCCAGCAGCTTAAGGACAGGGGGCAATGAAAAACTGTTTTTT
CDR3aa: CASSLRTGGNEKLFF
d_gene: TRBD1
abundance: many
v_gene: TRBV5-1
j_gene: TRBJ1-4

CDR3nt: TGTGCCAGCAGTCCCCTAGGTGGGAGTTACAATGAGCAGTTCTTC
CDR3aa: CASSPLGGSYNEQFF
d_gene: .
abundance: few
v_gene: TRBV12-3/TRBV12-4
j_gene: TRBJ2-1

CDR3nt: TGCAGTGCTAGGGATAGCGGGAGGGGAGGGTACGAGCAGTACTTC
CDR3aa: CSARDSGRGGYEQYF
d_gene: TRBD2
abundance: .
v_gene: TRBV20-1
j_gene: TRBJ2-7

CDR3nt: TGTGCCAGCAGCCGACTCCACCCTAGGACGAACACCGGGGAGCTGTTTTTT
CDR3aa: CASSRLHPRTNTGELFF
d_gene: .
abundance: .
v_gene: TRBV14
j_gene: TRBJ2-2

CDR3nt: TGTGCCAGCAGTAAAGCGGGATCCGAAAGCGAGCAGTACTTC
CDR3aa: CASSKAGSESEQYF
d_gene: TRBD2
abundance: few
v_gene: TRBV12-3/TRBV12-4
j_gene: TRBJ2-7

CDR3nt: TGTGCCAGCAGCCACTGGGAGGGCCTATACGAGCAGTACTTC
CDR3aa: CASSHWEGLYEQYF
d_gene: TRBD2
abundance: many
v_gene: TRBV3-1
j_gene: TRBJ2-7

CDR3nt: TGTGCCATCAGTGACCGACAGGGCCAGAGCAATCAGCCCCAGCATTTT
CDR3aa: CAISDRQGQSNQPQHF
d_gene: TRBD1
abundance: few
v_gene: TRBV10-3
j_gene: TRBJ1-5

CDR3nt: TGTGCCAGCAGCCCGACCGGGACTAGGCTTTCGAATGAGCAGTTCTTC
CDR3aa: CASSPTGTRLSNEQFF
d_gene: TRBD2
abundance: .
v_gene: TRBV7-2
j_gene: TRBJ2-1

CDR3nt: TGCGCCAGCAAACGACTAGCGGGGTACAATGAGCAGTTCTTC
CDR3aa: CASKRLAGYNEQFF
d_gene: TRBD2
abundance: few
v_gene: TRBV5-1
j_gene: TRBJ2-1

CDR3nt: TGCAGTGCTAGAGACCCCAATTCTCCCTTAGAGACCCAGTACTTC
CDR3aa: CSARDPNSPLETQYF
d_gene: .
abundance: few
v_gene: TRBV20-1
j_gene: TRBJ2-5

CDR3nt: TGTGCCAGCAGCTTGGTTGCAGGGTTGGCTTTCTTT
CDR3aa: CASSLVAGLAFF
d_gene: .
abundance: .
v_gene: TRBV5-6
j_gene: TRBJ1-1

CDR3nt: TGTGCCAGCAGTTTCCAACAGGGGGGATACACAGATACGCAGTATTTT
CDR3aa: CASSFQQGGYTDTQYF
d_gene: TRBD1
abundance: few
v_gene: TRBV28
j_gene: TRBJ2-3

CDR3nt: TGCAGTGCTAGATTCGGACAGTGGGTAGAGACCCAGTACTTC
CDR3aa: CSARFGQWVETQYF
d_gene: .
abundance: .
v_gene: TRBV20-1
j_gene: TRBJ2-5

CDR3nt: TGCAGCGTTGAATCCCTTGTGTCCAACACTGAAGCTTTCTTT
CDR3aa: CSVESLVSNTEAFF
d_gene: .
abundance: .
v_gene: TRBV29-1
j_gene: TRBJ1-1

CDR3nt: TGCGCCAGCAGCTGGGGGACAGGGGCAATAGGTGAAGCTTTCTTT
CDR3aa: CASSWGTGAIGEAFF
d_gene: TRBD1
abundance: .
v_gene: TRBV5-1
j_gene: TRBJ1-1

CDR3nt: TGTGCCAGCAGCTTAGGAGGGATCAGCACAGATACGCAGTATTTT
CDR3aa: CASSLGGISTDTQYF
d_gene: .
abundance: many
v_gene: TRBV7-2
j_gene: TRBJ2-3

CDR3nt: TGTGCCAGCAGCCACGGGACTAGCGTAACGAACACCGGGGAGCTGTTTTTT
CDR3aa: CASSHGTSVTNTGELFF
d_gene: TRBD2
abundance: many
v_gene: TRBV3-1
j_gene: TRBJ2-2